Presented here are 29 T cell receptor beta chains from one specimen sequenced in a study of blood T cell repertoires in COVID-19. Assay used: immunoSEQ multiplex PCR; TCRdb lists only in-frame clones, some missing. The sample includes a few hundred thousand clones, roughly 80% of them seen just once. Source material: PBMCs or T cells enriched from blood (not recorded which). The origin of the receptors is a man aged 30 to 45 with acute COVID-19.

This clone has a count of ten or more. Other DNA sequences in this sample translate to the same CDR3. The CDR3 region is CASSLTGGSTEAFF. The DNA for the CDR3 is TGTGCCAGCAGTTTAACAGGGGGTAGCACTGAAGCTTTCTTT. J is TRBJ1-1 and V is TRBV28; 8 positions match TRBD1. The trim removed 2 bases at V and 4 bases at J, leaving 3 bases unmatched. CDR3 length: 14 residues. In germline, CDR1 is MDHEN, CDR2 SYDVKM. Based on the CDR3 plus reference TRBV28 and TRBJ1-1, the full variable domain is DVKVTQSSRYLVKRTGEKVFLECVQDMDHENMFWYRQDPGLGLRLIYFSYDVKMKEKGDIPEGYSVSREKKERFSLILESASTNQTSMYLCASSLTGGSTEAFFGQGTRLTVV.

The rearrangement links TRBV15 to TRBJ1-6; D is ambiguous. V gave up 0 bases and J gave up 4 bases, with 19 bases separating them. Germline V lookup: CDR1 LNHNV, CDR2 YYDKDF (reference sequence). CDR3 size: 19 residues. DNA for the CDR3: TGTGCCACCAGCAGAGATTTATCGGGTAACGCCGATTATAATTCACCCCTCCACTTT. Its protein product is CATSRDLSGNADYNSPLHF.

The chain is built from TRBV2 and TRBJ1-1; tentative D call: TRBD1 (6 bases). Trimming left V 6 bases short and J 0 bases short, with 11 bases between. The length of the CDR3 is 14 residues. Looked up from germline, CDR1 is SNHLY and CDR2 is FYNNEI. CDR3 region: CASSSDRMNTEAFF. Here the CDR3 DNA reads TGTGCCAGCAGCTCTGACAGGATGAACACTGAAGCTTTCTTT. The full variable domain, with the rest looked up from reference TRBV2 and TRBJ1-1, is EPEVTQTPSHQVTQMGQEVILRCVPISNHLYFYWYRQILGQKVEFLVSFYNNEISEKSEIFDDQFSVERPDGSNFTLKIRSTKLEDSAMYFCASSSDRMNTEAFFGQGTRLTVV.

This clone was seen just once. CDR3 coding DNA: TGTGCCAGCAGCTCACAGGGGCGCAATCAGCCCCAGCATTTT. Protein: CASSSQGRNQPQHF. V usage is TRBV13 and J usage is TRBJ1-5, with TRBD1 matching 7 bases. The CDR3 runs to 14 residues. V dropped 4 bases and J dropped 2; count of bases not matched to a gene: 2. The germline V gene encodes CDR1 PRHDT and CDR2 FYEKMQ (reference sequence).

The chain carries TRBV4-1 and TRBJ1-3; D is unresolved. Germline loops: CDR1 MGHRA, CDR2 YSYEKL. The CDR3 has 15 residues. Trimming left V 0 bases short and J 1 base short, with 7 bases between. CDR3 sequence reads: CASSQESVSGNTIYF. Written as DNA, the CDR3 is TGCGCCAGCAGCCAAGAAAGCGTTTCTGGAAACACCATATATTTT.

The chain recombines TRBV6-5 with TRBJ2-3; maybe TRBD2 (5 bases). This CDR3 region has 12 residues. Germline values: CDR1 MNHEY, CDR2 SVGAGI. This CDR3 is CVSGDSTDTQYF. The CDR3 DNA reads as TGTGTATCCGGGGATAGCACAGATACGCAGTATTTT.

This rearrangement joins TRBV5-4 to TRBJ2-3, with TRBD2 identical over 9 bases. J lost 1 base, V lost 4 bases, and 4 bases had no gene match. Per germline, CDR1 SGHNT and CDR2 YYREEE (reference sequence). CDR3 length: 15 residues. DNA of the CDR3: TGTGCCAGCAGCGCTAGCGGGGACCGCACAGATACGCAGTATTTT. It yields the protein CASSASGDRTDTQYF.

This chain joins TRBV10-3 and TRBJ2-5; D is unresolved. The germline V gene has CDR1 ENHRY and CDR2 SYGVKD. CDR3 length: 11 amino acids. V was pared by 3 bases and J by 4 bases, with 3 bases between. The CDR3 is CAISEAETQYF. In DNA form, the CDR3 reads TGTGCCATCAGTGAAGCAGAGACCCAGTACTTC.

The chain joins TRBV29-1 to TRBJ1-4, with D hard to call. Germline V lookup: CDR1 SQVTM, CDR2 ANQGSEA. This CDR3 region has 13 residues. The V end was cut by 0 bases, the J end by 7 bases, with 9 bases between. CDR3 sequence: CSVEDLRGEKLFF. DNA for the CDR3: TGCAGCGTTGAAGATCTCCGGGGTGAAAAACTGTTTTTT.

The chain is built from TRBV6-2 or TRBV6-3 and TRBJ1-5; D is perhaps TRBD1 (5 bases). The CDR3 runs 15 residues. The V gene's germline CDR1 is MNHEY and CDR2 SVGEGT. V lost 2 bases, J lost 3 bases, and 11 bases lay in between. The CDR3 sequence is CASSYRQGNNQPQHF. In DNA form, the CDR3 reads TGTGCCAGCAGTTACCGGCAGGGCAACAATCAGCCCCAGCATTTT.

The rearrangement uses TRBV7-8 and TRBJ1-4; D gene ambiguous. CDR3 length: 15 residues. Germline assignment: CDR1 SGHVS and CDR2 FQNEAQ. Between the trimmed V and J ends, which lost 1 base and 4 bases, there was a span of 10 bases. The CDR3 DNA sequence: TGTGCCAGCAGCTTAGTTGCAGGAAGTAATGAAAAACTGTTTTTT. Its translation: CASSLVAGSNEKLFF.

This chain links TRBV27 with TRBJ2-2; no firm D call. CDR1 and CDR2 from the germline V gene are MNHEY and SMNVEV (reference sequence). V lost 2 bases and J lost 5, with 6 bases in between. This CDR3 is 13 amino acids long. CDR3 residues: CASSLLQTGELFF. The CDR3 bases are TGTGCCAGCAGTTTACTGCAGACCGGGGAGCTGTTTTTT.

This clone was observed a single time. The chain is built from TRBV12-5 and TRBJ1-2; 7 nucleotides line up with TRBD1. Germline CDR1 is LGHNT and CDR2 is FRNRAP. This CDR3 region has 13 residues. V dropped 6 bases and J dropped 8; count of bases not matched to a gene: 9. CDR3 region: CASGPQGKGGYTF. The CDR3 DNA follows: TGTGCTAGTGGGCCACAGGGGAAGGGCGGCTACACCTTC.

The chain combines TRBV27 with TRBJ2-5; perhaps TRBD1 as D (5 bases). The germline CDR1 and CDR2 sequences are MNHEY and SMNVEV (reference sequence). Trimming removed 2 bases at V and 3 bases at J, with 7 bases between. CDR3 length equals 13 residues. The CDR3 sequence: CASSLVGEETQYF. CDR3 DNA sequence: TGTGCCAGCAGTTTAGTAGGGGAAGAGACCCAGTACTTC.

J is TRBJ2-7 and V is TRBV9; the match to TRBD1 covers 11 bases. CDR1 and CDR2 from the germline V gene are SGDLS and YYNGEE. The trim removed 4 bases at V and 1 base at J, leaving 4 bases unmatched. This CDR3 comprises 15 residues. As DNA, the CDR3 is TGTGCCAGCAGCCCCGGGACAGGGGGTTCCTACGAGCAGTACGTC. Protein sequence: CASSPGTGGSYEQYV.

The chain has TRBV5-8 and TRBJ2-2; TRBD2 agrees at 10 bases. This CDR3 is built from 14 residues. Per germline, CDR1 SGHTS and CDR2 YDEGEE. Germline trimming cut 2 bases from V and 7 bases from J; bases unmatched to any gene: 2. The CDR3 region has the DNA TGTGCCAGCAGCTTCGGGACTAGCGTCGGGGAGCTGTTTTTT. It codes for CASSFGTSVGELFF.

V usage is TRBV6-1 and J usage is TRBJ2-5; the D gene is possibly TRBD1 (6 bases). The CDR3 runs 15 residues. Trimming shortened V by 1 base and J by 6 bases, and 15 bases separated the two germline ends. Germline assignment: CDR1 MNHNS and CDR2 SASEGT. This CDR3 reads CASSEVQGFGQTQYF. The CDR3 DNA is TGTGCCAGCAGTGAAGTACAGGGATTCGGCCAGACCCAGTACTTC.

The V call is TRBV28, the J call TRBJ1-4; D gene ambiguous. The CDR3 runs 16 residues. V was cut by 3 bases and J by 2 bases, with 13 bases left in between. Germline CDR1 and CDR2: MDHEN and SYDVKM. This chain's CDR3 is CASSFSDRRTNEKLFF. CDR3 nucleotides: TGTGCCAGCAGTTTCTCGGACCGGAGGACTAATGAAAAACTGTTTTTT.

The V gene is TRBV25-1, the J gene TRBJ1-2; a possible D gene is TRBD1 (6 bases). Per germline, CDR1 MGHDK and CDR2 SYGVNS. Trimming removed 1 base at V and 7 bases at J, with 10 bases between. The CDR3 length is 13 residues. CDR3 nucleotides: TGTGCCAGCAGTGAATCACAGGGAGCTGGCTACACCTTC. It yields the protein CASSESQGAGYTF.

The chain has TRBV2 and TRBJ1-6; 7 bases agree with TRBD1. The CDR3 has 13 amino acids. Germline CDR1 and CDR2: SNHLY and FYNNEI. With V trimmed by 8 bases and J by 6 bases, 4 bases remained unmatched. The CDR3 is CASVRDSNSPLHF. For the CDR3, the DNA is TGTGCCAGCGTCCGGGACAGTAATTCACCCCTCCACTTT.

The chain couples TRBV29-1 to TRBJ1-2; 8 bases agree with TRBD1. Germline-derived CDR1 and CDR2 are SQVTM and ANQGSEA. The CDR3 has 14 amino acids. J gave up 7 bases and V 3 bases, and 10 bases lay outside the gene matches. CDR3 residues: CSVDARQGAGGYTF. Here the CDR3 DNA reads TGCAGCGTTGACGCTCGGCAGGGGGCTGGTGGCTACACCTTC.

In its sample, this clone was seen once. The V gene is TRBV15, the J gene TRBJ1-4; possible D gene TRBD1, 6 bases. The germline V gene encodes CDR1 LNHNV and CDR2 YYDKDF (reference sequence). There are 13 residues in the CDR3. With 7 bases removed from V and 2 bases from J, the gap between germline ends came to 8 bases. The CDR3, as DNA: TGTGCCACCACCGGACAGACTAATGAAAAACTGTTTTTT. Protein: CATTGQTNEKLFF.

J is TRBJ1-6 and V is TRBV3-1 (or the pseudogene TRBV3-2); TRBD1 aligns across 8 bases. This CDR3 is built from 14 residues. Per germline, CDR1 LGHDT and CDR2 YNNKEL (reference sequence). V lost 1 base, J lost 10 bases, and 3 bases stayed unmatched. CDR3 nucleotide sequence: TGTGCCAGCAGCCAAGGGACAGGGACCTCACCCCTCCACTTT. Its protein product is CASSQGTGTSPLHF.

This clone has only one observation. V and J are TRBV21-1 and TRBJ2-7; the DNA was not compared with TRBD2, the D call given in the table. TRBV21-1 is an annotated pseudogene. The CDR3 totals 17 residues. The CDR3 is CASSKSPELASSYEQYV. CDR3 sequence (DNA): TGTGCCAGCAGCAAAAGCCCGGAACTAGCGAGCTCCTACGAGCAGTACGTC.

The chain has TRBV3-1 (or the pseudogene TRBV3-2) and TRBJ2-5, with 7 bases identical to TRBD2. J was trimmed by 5 bases and V by 4 bases; bases with no gene match: 7. The CDR3 sequence is 14 residues long. CDR1 and CDR2 from the germline V gene are LGHDT and YNNKEL (reference sequence). CDR3 protein: CASSLKGRGETQYF. CDR3 nucleotide sequence: TGTGCCAGCAGCCTTAAAGGGCGGGGGGAGACCCAGTACTTC.

The chain uses TRBV7-2 and TRBJ1-2; D not resolved. V was shortened by 1 base and J by 5 bases, with 17 bases between the two germline ends. CDR3 length equals 16 residues. From germline, CDR1 is SGHTA and CDR2 FQGNSA. The DNA of the CDR3 is TGTGCCAGCAGCTTAGTTGGTGGGAAATCGGGATATGGCTACACCTTC. Protein: CASSLVGGKSGYGYTF.

This chain links TRBV14 with TRBJ1-2; D not certain. Germline assignment: CDR1 SGHDN and CDR2 FVKESK. Trimming removed 4 bases at V and 0 bases at J, with 9 bases between. CDR3 size: 14 residues. The CDR3 loop reads CASSPVSANYGYTF. The CDR3 DNA reads as TGTGCCAGCAGCCCCGTTAGCGCTAACTATGGCTACACCTTC.

This chain joins TRBV5-4 and TRBJ2-5; tentatively, D is TRBD2 (7 bases). V shed 1 base and J shed 0 bases, with 19 bases lying between them. The CDR3 contains 18 residues. Germline assignment: CDR1 SGHNT and CDR2 YYREEE (reference sequence). CDR3 bases: TGTGCCAGCAGCTTGTTGGTTTTGAGGGAGGGGGACCAAGAGACCCAGTACTTC. It encodes CASSLLVLREGDQETQYF.

The rearrangement uses TRBV5-1 and TRBJ1-5, with TRBD1 matching 9 bases. CDR1 SGHRS and CDR2 YFSETQ come from the germline V gene. This CDR3 is 15 amino acids long. With 5 bases clipped from V and 0 bases from J, the junction kept 3 bases outside the gene matches. This CDR3 reads CASSPGQGSNQPQHF. The CDR3 nucleotides read TGCGCCAGCAGTCCGGGACAGGGTAGCAATCAGCCCCAGCATTTT.